These 17 T cell receptor beta chains share one sample of origin, sequenced in a study of cytomegalovirus exposure and HLA in healthy donors. Use of 60 Vbeta and 13 Jbeta primers characterized the PCR. Measured with immunoSEQ multiplex PCR; TCRdb has only the in-frame clones, and not every one. The repertoire includes about 94,000 clones, 6.5% to 8% of them detected once, and 2.3% sits in the top ten. The sample consisted of PBMCs. All receptors derive from a man between 50 and 59 years old in good health and CMV-seronegative.

The chain has TRBV7-8 and TRBJ1-1; D is ambiguous. There are 21 residues in the CDR3. Trimming pared 2 bases from V and 2 bases from J, leaving 30 bases between. Germline V lookup: CDR1 SGHVS, CDR2 FQNEAQ. For the CDR3, the DNA is TGTGCCAGCAGCTTATCGCTAGTTTTTTTTAAGTCGGGGAAATCAAACACTGAAGCTTTCTTT. Its translation: CASSLSLVFFKSGKSNTEAFF.

This sequence joins TRBV30 and TRBJ2-5; no clear D. The J call could be wrong; TRBJ2-7 is a better fit for the DNA end. The CDR3 is 13 amino acids. CDR1 is GTSNPN and CDR2 is SVGIG in the germline V gene (reference sequence). The CDR3 region is CAWSVRRLDEQYF. The CDR3 region has the DNA TGTGCCTGGAGTGTACGTAGACTCGACGAGCAGTACTTC.

The J gene is TRBJ1-5, the V gene TRBV19, with D perhaps TRBD1 (6 bases). This CDR3 contains 18 residues. The germline V gene has CDR1 LNHDA and CDR2 SQIVND (reference sequence). The germline V and J ends were trimmed by 3 bases and 0 bases, with 18 bases remaining between them. CDR3 amino acids: CASSIGTRGPYSNQPQHF. The CDR3 DNA follows: TGTGCCAGTAGTATCGGGACACGCGGTCCGTATAGCAATCAGCCCCAGCATTTT.

The J gene is TRBJ2-3, the V gene TRBV19; D uncertain. CDR3 length: 14 residues. V gave up 3 bases and J gave up 4 bases, with 11 bases separating them. Germline V CDR1 and CDR2: LNHDA, SQIVND (reference sequence). CDR3 residues: CASSILTASDTQYF. CDR3 nucleotide sequence: TGTGCCAGTAGTATTCTGACTGCTTCAGATACGCAGTATTTT.

This clone was counted a few times. The chain has TRBV2 and TRBJ1-1; no firm D call. Trimming shortened V by 4 bases and J by 0 bases, and 6 bases separated the two germline ends. The CDR3 runs to 13 residues. Germline V CDR1 and CDR2: SNHLY, FYNNEI. The DNA of the CDR3 is TGTGCCAGCAGTGGCCAGGTGAACACTGAAGCTTTCTTT. Translating gives CASSGQVNTEAFF.

This chain joins TRBV6-1 and TRBJ2-3, with 7 bases that match TRBD2. Unmatched junction bases numbered 16, after V lost 8 bases and J lost 11 bases. The germline gives CDR1 MNHNS, CDR2 SASEGT. The CDR3 consists of 14 residues. CDR3 amino acids: CASGGPGSGGGQYF. DNA of the CDR3: TGTGCCAGCGGGGGTCCAGGGTCTGGCGGGGGGCAGTATTTT.

The chain uses TRBV27 and TRBJ2-7; the match to TRBD1 covers 7 bases. Germline V gene lookup returns CDR1 MNHEY and CDR2 SMNVEV (reference sequence). After removal of 0 bases from V and 5 bases from J, the junction contained 13 bases not matched to a gene. This CDR3 is 17 amino acids long. Written as DNA, the CDR3 is TGTGCCAGCAGTTTATCGAGGGACAGAATGCCTTCGCACGAGCAGTACTTC. It specifies CASSLSRDRMPSHEQYF.

This clone was seen more than once but under ten times. V usage is TRBV7-9 and J usage is TRBJ2-7, with D possibly matching TRBD1 (6 bases). This CDR3 spans 13 amino acids. CDR1 SEHNR and CDR2 FQNEAQ come from the germline V gene (reference sequence). V lost 4 bases, J lost 1 base, and 8 bases lay in between. The CDR3 reads CASSSGTSYEQYF. CDR3 coding DNA: TGTGCCAGCAGCTCCGGGACATCCTACGAGCAGTACTTC.

This clone occurred a few times. The gene calls are TRBV18 and TRBJ2-7, with TRBD2 as a possible D gene (7 bases). CDR1 and CDR2 (germline): KGHSH, LQKENI. CDR3 size: 14 residues. With 3 bases removed from V and 3 bases from J, the gap between germline ends came to 12 bases. CDR3 protein: CASSPRGADYEQYF. The CDR3 DNA sequence: TGTGCCAGCTCACCCCGGGGGGCGGACTACGAGCAGTACTTC.

There are a few counts of this clone. The chain joins TRBV5-6 to TRBJ2-7; the match to TRBD1 covers 7 bases. The V and J ends lost 6 bases and 2 bases, in that order; junction bases with no gene match: 8. The germline V gene has CDR1 SGHDT and CDR2 YYEEEE. The CDR3 sequence is 14 residues long. CDR3 bases: TGTGCCAGCACCCGGCGGCAGGGGGCCTACGAGCAGTACTTC. Protein product: CASTRRQGAYEQYF.

This clone came up a few times. The rearrangement joins TRBV5-1 to TRBJ2-6; 9 positions match TRBD1. CDR1 and CDR2 from the germline V gene are SGHRS and YFSETQ. The CDR3 has 17 amino acids. With V trimmed by 3 bases and J by 4 bases, 8 bases remained unmatched. In nucleotides, the CDR3 is TGCGCCAGCAGCTCCTCACAGGGGGCGCTCGGGGCCAACGTCCTGACTTTC. Protein product: CASSSSQGALGANVLTF.

This rearrangement joins TRBV7-9 to TRBJ1-1, with 12 bases fitting TRBD1. Looked up from germline, CDR1 is SEHNR and CDR2 is FQNEAQ (reference sequence). The CDR3 is 17 amino acids. Losses at the gene ends were 5 bases for V and 4 bases for J; bases not matched to a gene: 11. CDR3 coding DNA: TGTGCCAGCAGCCCCCAAGGGACAGGGGGCCGGGGCACTGAAGCTTTCTTT. Translated: CASSPQGTGGRGTEAFF.

This clone has more than one count but fewer than ten. The rearrangement joins TRBV4-2 to TRBJ1-3, with D possibly being TRBD1 (6 bases). V dropped 4 bases and J dropped 2 bases, with 15 bases sitting between them. This CDR3 is 16 amino acids long. Germline values: CDR1 LGHNA, CDR2 YNFKEQ. DNA of the CDR3: TGTGCCAGCAGCCTGGGAGGGGGGCGTACTGGAAACACCATATATTTT. Protein: CASSLGGGRTGNTIYF.

This clone has just a few counts. The rearrangement uses TRBV6-1 and TRBJ1-4; 8 bases fit TRBD1. J was trimmed by 9 bases and V by 6 bases; bases with no gene match: 9. The V gene's germline CDR1 is MNHNS and CDR2 SASEGT. CDR3 length: 14 residues. The CDR3, as DNA: TGTGCCAGCAGGACGACAGGGGTCTTTCAAAAACTGTTTTTT. It is translated as CASRTTGVFQKLFF.

The chain combines TRBV10-3 with TRBJ1-4; 7 bases align to TRBD1. J was trimmed by 0 bases and V by 2 bases; bases with no gene match: 0. CDR3 size: 15 residues. Germline values: CDR1 ENHRY, CDR2 SYGVKD. This chain's CDR3 is CAISEDRATNEKLFF. Written as DNA, the CDR3 is TGTGCCATCAGTGAGGACAGGGCAACTAATGAAAAACTGTTTTTT.

In its sample, this clone was seen a few times. V gene TRBV5-1 combines with J gene TRBJ2-1; D remains ambiguous. Trimming shortened V by 2 bases and J by 8 bases, and 5 bases separated the two germline ends. Germline V gene sequence: CDR1 SGHRS, CDR2 YFSETQ. CDR3 length equals 11 residues. CDR3 residues: CASSLTDEQFF. The CDR3 nucleotides are TGCGCCAGCAGCTTAACGGATGAGCAGTTCTTC.

The chain employs TRBV19 and TRBJ1-1; 7 positions match TRBD1. The CDR3 has 15 residues. J lost 5 bases, V lost 5 bases, and 11 bases had no gene match. Per the germline V gene, CDR1 is LNHDA and CDR2 is SQIVND (reference sequence). CDR3 in DNA: TGTGCCAGTAGTTCCGACAGGGCAGGGGAGACTGAAGCTTTCTTT. This translates into CASSSDRAGETEAFF. Using reference TRBV19 and TRBJ1-1 for the parts outside the CDR3, the full variable domain is DGGITQSPKYLFRKEGQNVTLSCEQNLNHDAMYWYRQDPGQGLRLIYYSQIVNDFQKGDIAEGYSVSREKKESFPLTVTSAQKNPTAFYLCASSSDRAGETEAFFGQGTRLTVV.